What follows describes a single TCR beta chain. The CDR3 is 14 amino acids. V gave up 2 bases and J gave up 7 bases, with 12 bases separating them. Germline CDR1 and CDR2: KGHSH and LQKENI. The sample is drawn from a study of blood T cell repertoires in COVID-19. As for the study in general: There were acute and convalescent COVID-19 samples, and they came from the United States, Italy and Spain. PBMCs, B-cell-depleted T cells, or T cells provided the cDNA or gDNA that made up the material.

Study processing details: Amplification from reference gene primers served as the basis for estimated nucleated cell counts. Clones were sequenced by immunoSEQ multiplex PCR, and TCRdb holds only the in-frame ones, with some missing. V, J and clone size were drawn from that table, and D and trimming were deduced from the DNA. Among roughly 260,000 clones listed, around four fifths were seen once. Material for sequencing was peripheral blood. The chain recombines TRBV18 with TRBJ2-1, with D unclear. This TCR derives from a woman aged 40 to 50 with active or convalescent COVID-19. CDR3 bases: TGTGCCAGCTCACCAAGGTCTTCGAGGAATGAGCAGTTCTTC. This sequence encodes CASSPRSSRNEQFF.